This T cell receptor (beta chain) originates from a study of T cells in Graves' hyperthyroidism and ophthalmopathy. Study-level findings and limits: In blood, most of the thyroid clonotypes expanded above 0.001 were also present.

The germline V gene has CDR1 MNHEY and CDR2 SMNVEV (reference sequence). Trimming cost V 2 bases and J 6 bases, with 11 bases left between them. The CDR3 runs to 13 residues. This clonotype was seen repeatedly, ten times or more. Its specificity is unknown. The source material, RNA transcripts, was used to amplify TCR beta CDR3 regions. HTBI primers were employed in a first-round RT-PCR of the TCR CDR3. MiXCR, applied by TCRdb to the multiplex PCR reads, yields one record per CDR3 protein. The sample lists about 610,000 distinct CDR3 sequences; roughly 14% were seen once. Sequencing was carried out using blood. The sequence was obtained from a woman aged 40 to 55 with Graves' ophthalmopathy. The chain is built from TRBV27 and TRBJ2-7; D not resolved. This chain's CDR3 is CASSLSPLLEQYF. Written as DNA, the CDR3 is TGTGCCAGCAGTTTAAGTCCCCTTCTCGAGCAGTACTTC.